The clone carrying this T cell receptor (beta chain) was counted between two and nine times. cDNA serving as the sequencing template came from extracted, reverse transcribed RNA. Data came from immunoSEQ multiplex PCR; TCRdb stores just in-frame clones and leaves some out. The sample carries fewer than 250,000 clones, 64% recorded once. The sample comes from a study of CD8+ T cells in alopecia areata. Study context: Tofacitinib therapy lasting 6 to 18 months was followed by 6 months off drug.

Stated treatment: oral pan-JAK inhibitor, 5-10 mg twice daily. As part of sample collection, lesional scalp punch biopsies and peripheral blood were taken from alopecia areata patients. The sample here was CD4+ T cells sorted from blood, taken between weeks 47 and 50, from a patient treated with tofacitinib. This clonotype was sampled from a human donor with alopecia areata.

CDR3 sequence: CASSWSGDGTEAFF. DNA of the CDR3: TGTGCCAGCAGTTGGTCAGGGGATGGCACTGAAGCTTTCTTT. This chain joins TRBV6-6 and TRBJ1-1, with D perhaps matching TRBD1 (6 bases). The CDR3 loop spans 14 amino acids. Trimming stripped 4 bases from V and 4 bases from J, with 13 bases between. The germline CDR1 and CDR2 sequences are MNHNY and SVGAGI (reference sequence).